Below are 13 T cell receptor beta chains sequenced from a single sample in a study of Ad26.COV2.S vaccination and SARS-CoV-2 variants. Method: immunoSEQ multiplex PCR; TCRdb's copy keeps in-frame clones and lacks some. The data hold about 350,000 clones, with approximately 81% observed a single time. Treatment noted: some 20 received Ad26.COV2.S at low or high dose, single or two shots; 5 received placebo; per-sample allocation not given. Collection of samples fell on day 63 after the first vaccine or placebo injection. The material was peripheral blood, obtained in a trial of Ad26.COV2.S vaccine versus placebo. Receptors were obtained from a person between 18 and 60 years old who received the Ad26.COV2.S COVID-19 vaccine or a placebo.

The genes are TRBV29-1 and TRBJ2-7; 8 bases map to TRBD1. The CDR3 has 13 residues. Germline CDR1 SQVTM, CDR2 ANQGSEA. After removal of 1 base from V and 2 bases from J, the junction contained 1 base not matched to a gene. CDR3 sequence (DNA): TGCAGCGTTGAAGGGACAGGGACCTACGAGCAGTACTTC. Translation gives CSVEGTGTYEQYF.

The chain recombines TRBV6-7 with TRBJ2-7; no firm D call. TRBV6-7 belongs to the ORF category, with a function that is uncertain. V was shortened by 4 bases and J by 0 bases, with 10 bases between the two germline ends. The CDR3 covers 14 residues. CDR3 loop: CASSCQRSSYEQYF. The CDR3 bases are TGTGCCAGCAGTTGCCAGAGAAGCTCCTACGAGCAGTACTTC.

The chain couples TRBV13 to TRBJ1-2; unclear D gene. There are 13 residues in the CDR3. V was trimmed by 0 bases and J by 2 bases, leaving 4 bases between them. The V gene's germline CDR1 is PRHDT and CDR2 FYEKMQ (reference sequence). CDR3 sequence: CASSLGENYGYTF. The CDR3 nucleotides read TGTGCCAGCAGCTTAGGGGAGAACTATGGCTACACCTTC.

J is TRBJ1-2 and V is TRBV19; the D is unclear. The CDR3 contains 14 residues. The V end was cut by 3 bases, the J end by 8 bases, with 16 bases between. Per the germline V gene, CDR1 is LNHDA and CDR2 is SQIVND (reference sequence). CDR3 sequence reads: CASSIGRAAIGYTF. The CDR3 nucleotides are TGTGCCAGTAGTATCGGACGGGCGGCTATAGGCTACACCTTC.

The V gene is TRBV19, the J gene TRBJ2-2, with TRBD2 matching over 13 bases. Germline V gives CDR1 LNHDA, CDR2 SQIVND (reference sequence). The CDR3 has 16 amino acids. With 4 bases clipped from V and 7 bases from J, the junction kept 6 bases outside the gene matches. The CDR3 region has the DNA TGTGCCAGTAGTAAAGGACTAGCGGGAGTCGACGGGGAGCTGTTTTTT. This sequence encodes CASSKGLAGVDGELFF. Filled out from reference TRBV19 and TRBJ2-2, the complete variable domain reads DGGITQSPKYLFRKEGQNVTLSCEQNLNHDAMYWYRQDPGQGLRLIYYSQIVNDFQKGDIAEGYSVSREKKESFPLTVTSAQKNPTAFYLCASSKGLAGVDGELFFGEGSRLTVL.

This CDR3 reads CASSPLEGTRAEAFF. For the CDR3, the DNA is TGCGCCAGCAGCCCCCTAGAGGGGACGAGAGCTGAAGCTTTCTTT. The chain is built from TRBV4-1 and TRBJ1-1, with D perhaps TRBD1 (5 bases). The CDR3 totals 15 residues. V shed 4 bases and J shed 6 bases, with 18 bases lying between them. Germline CDR1 MGHRA, CDR2 YSYEKL.

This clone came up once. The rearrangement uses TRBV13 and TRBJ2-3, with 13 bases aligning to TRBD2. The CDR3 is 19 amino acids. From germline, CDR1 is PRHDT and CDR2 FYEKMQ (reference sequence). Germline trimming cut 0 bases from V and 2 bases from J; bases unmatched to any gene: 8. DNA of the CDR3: TGTGCCAGCAGCTTAGGCCTAGGACTAGCGGGGGCCCTCACAGATACGCAGTATTTT. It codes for CASSLGLGLAGALTDTQYF.

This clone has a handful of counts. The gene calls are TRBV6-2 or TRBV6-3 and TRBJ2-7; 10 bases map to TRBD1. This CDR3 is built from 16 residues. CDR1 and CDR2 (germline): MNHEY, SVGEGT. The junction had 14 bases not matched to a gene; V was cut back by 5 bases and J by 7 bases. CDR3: CASSRLPGQGTWEQYF. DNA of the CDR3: TGTGCCAGCAGTCGTCTCCCGGGACAGGGGACTTGGGAGCAGTACTTC.

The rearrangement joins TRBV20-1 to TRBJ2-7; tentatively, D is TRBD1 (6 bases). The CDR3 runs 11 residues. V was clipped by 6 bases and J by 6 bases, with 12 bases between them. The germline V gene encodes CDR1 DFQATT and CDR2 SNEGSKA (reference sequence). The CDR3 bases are TGCAGTGCAAGACAGGTGTCCGAGCAGTACTTC. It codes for CSARQVSEQYF.

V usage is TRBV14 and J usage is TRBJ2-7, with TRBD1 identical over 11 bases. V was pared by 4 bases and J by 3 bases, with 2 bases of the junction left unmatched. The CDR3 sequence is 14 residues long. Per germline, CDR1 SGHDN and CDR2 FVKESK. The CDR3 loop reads CASSPGTGGYEQYF. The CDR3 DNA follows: TGTGCCAGCAGCCCCGGGACAGGGGGCTACGAGCAGTACTTC.

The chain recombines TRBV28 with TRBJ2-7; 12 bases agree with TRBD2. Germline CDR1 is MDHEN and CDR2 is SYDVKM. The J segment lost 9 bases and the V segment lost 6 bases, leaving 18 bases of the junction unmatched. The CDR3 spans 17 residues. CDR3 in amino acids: CASSNPGLAGPNRGQYF. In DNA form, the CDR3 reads TGTGCCAGCAGCAACCCCGGACTAGCGGGACCTAACCGGGGGCAGTACTTC.

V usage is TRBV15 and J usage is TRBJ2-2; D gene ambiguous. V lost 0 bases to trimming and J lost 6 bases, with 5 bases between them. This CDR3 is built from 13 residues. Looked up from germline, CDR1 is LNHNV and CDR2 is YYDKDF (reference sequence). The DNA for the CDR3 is TGTGCCACCAGCAGAGATAGGGCCGGGGAGCTGTTTTTT. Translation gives CATSRDRAGELFF.

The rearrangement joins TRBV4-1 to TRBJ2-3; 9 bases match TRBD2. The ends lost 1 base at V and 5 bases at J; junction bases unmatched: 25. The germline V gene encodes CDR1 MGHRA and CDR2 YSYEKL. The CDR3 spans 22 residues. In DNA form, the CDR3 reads TGCGCCAGCAGCCAAGTCCCCCCTCTGCGGGGGGGCTACGCTTCCCCCCTAGATACGCAGTATTTT. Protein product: CASSQVPPLRGGYASPLDTQYF.